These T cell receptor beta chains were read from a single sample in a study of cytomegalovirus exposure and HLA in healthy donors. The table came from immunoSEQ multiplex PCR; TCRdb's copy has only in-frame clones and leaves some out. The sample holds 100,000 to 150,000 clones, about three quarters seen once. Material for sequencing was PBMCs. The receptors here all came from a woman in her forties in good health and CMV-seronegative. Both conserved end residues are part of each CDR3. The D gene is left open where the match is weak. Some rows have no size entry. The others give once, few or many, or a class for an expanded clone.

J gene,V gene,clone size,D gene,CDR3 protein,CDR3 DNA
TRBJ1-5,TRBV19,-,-,CASSNPGESQPQHF,TGTGCCAGTAGTAACCCAGGGGAAAGTCAGCCCCAGCATTTT
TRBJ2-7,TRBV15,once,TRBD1,CATSRPGQVYEQYF,TGTGCCACCAGCAGACCGGGACAGGTCTACGAGCAGTACTTC
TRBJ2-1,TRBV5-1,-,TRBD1,CASSSGTGNYNEQFF,TGCGCCAGCAGCTCCGGGACAGGTAATTACAATGAGCAGTTCTTC
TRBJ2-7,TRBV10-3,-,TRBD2,CAISEGSFGLAGGRGEQYF,TGTGCCATCAGTGAGGGGAGCTTTGGACTAGCGGGGGGAAGGGGGGAGCAGTACTTC
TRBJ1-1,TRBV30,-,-,CALLRRDTEAFF,TGTGCCCTATTGCGTCGGGACACTGAAGCTTTCTTT
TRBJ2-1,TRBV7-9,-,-,CAVRGTNEDEQFF,TGTGCCGTCAGGGGAACTAACGAAGATGAGCAGTTCTTC
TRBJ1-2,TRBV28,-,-,CASSSQEESGYTF,TGTGCCAGCAGTTCTCAGGAGGAGTCCGGCTACACCTTC
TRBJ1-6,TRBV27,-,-,CASSSKQGFYNSPLHF,TGTGCCAGCAGTTCCAAACAGGGATTCTATAATTCACCCCTCCACTTT
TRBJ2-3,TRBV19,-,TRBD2,CASRTQASGRDTQYF,TGTGCCAGTAGAACCCAAGCTAGCGGGAGGGATACGCAGTATTTT
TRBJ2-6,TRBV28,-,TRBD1,CASSGQPLSGANGLTF,TGTGCCAGCTCGGGACAGCCTCTCTCTGGGGCCAACGGCCTGACTTTC
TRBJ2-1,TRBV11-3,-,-,CASSLTPSTGKNEQFF,TGTGCCAGCAGCTTAACCCCCAGCACGGGAAAAAATGAGCAGTTCTTC
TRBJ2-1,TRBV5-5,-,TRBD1,CASSPWDRASYNEQFF,TGTGCCAGCAGCCCATGGGACAGGGCCTCCTACAATGAGCAGTTCTTC
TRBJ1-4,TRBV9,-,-,CASSVGGGGEKLFF,TGTGCCAGCAGCGTAGGGGGTGGGGGGGAAAAACTGTTTTTT
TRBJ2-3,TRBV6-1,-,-,CASSERQGPDTQYF,TGTGCCAGCAGTGAACGGCAGGGGCCAGATACGCAGTATTTT
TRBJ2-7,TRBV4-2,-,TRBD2,CASSQQQGLAVYEQYF,TGTGCCAGCAGCCAACAACAGGGACTAGCGGTTTACGAGCAGTACTTC
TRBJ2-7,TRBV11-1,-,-,CASSFEATTYEQYF,TGTGCCAGCAGCTTTGAAGCCACGACCTACGAGCAGTACTTC
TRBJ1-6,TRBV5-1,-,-,CASSLVAGDNSPLHF,TGCGCCAGCAGCTTGGTGGCAGGGGATAATTCACCCCTCCACTTT
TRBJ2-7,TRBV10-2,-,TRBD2,CASSRSTGGENEQYF,TGCGCCAGCAGTAGGTCAACGGGAGGGGAAAACGAGCAGTACTTC
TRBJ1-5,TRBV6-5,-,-,CASRATRGSNQPQHF,TGTGCCAGCAGGGCGACCCGAGGGAGCAATCAGCCCCAGCATTTT
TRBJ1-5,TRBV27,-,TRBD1,CASSFLRDRDSQPQHF,TGTGCCAGCAGTTTCCTCCGGGACAGGGACAGTCAGCCCCAGCATTTT
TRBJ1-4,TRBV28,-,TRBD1,CASTLYGGTGVGTNEKLFF,TGTGCCAGCACCCTCTATGGTGGGACAGGGGTCGGAACTAATGAAAAACTGTTTTTT
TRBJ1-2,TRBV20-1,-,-,CSAPNYGYTF,TGCAGTGCCCCAAACTATGGCTACACCTTC
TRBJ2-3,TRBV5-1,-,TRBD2,CASSSKAGGPADTQYF,TGCGCCAGCAGCTCCAAAGCGGGGGGGCCGGCAGATACGCAGTATTTT
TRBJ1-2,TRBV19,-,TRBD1,CASSITGGALSGGYTF,TGTGCCAGTAGTATTACAGGGGGCGCGTTATCTGGGGGCTACACCTTC
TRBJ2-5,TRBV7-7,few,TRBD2,CASSRGGSVQETQYF,TGTGCCAGCAGCCGGGGGGGCAGCGTACAAGAGACCCAGTACTTC
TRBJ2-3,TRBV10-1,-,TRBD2,CASSPSSGRAFHPDTQYF,TGCGCCAGCAGTCCTTCTAGCGGGAGGGCCTTCCACCCAGATACGCAGTATTTT
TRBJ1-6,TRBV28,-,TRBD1,CASRPLQGARNSPLHF,TGTGCCAGCAGACCTTTACAGGGGGCCAGGAATTCACCCCTCCACTTT
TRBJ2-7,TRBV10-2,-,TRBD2,CASREASGSSYEQYF,TGCGCCAGCAGAGAGGCTAGCGGGAGCTCCTACGAGCAGTACTTC
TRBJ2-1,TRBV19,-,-,CASSRRSGNEQFF,TGTGCCAGTAGTCGTCGGAGCGGGAATGAGCAGTTCTTC
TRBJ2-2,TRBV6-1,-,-,CASRDGGLTGELFF,TGTGCCAGCAGAGACGGAGGGCTCACCGGGGAGCTGTTTTTT
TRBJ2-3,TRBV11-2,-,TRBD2,CASSLEGLASRADTQYF,TGTGCCAGCAGCTTAGAGGGACTAGCGAGCCGCGCAGATACGCAGTATTTT
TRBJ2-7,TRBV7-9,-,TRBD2,CSSSLDGLASYYEQYF,TGTTCCAGCAGCTTAGACGGACTAGCGAGCTATTACGAGCAGTACTTC
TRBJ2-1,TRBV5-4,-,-,CASSPRVNEQFF,TGTGCCAGCAGCCCGCGGGTAAATGAGCAGTTCTTC
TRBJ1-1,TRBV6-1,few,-,CASSDIIYKLEAEAFF,TGTGCCAGCAGTGATATTATTTACAAACTTGAGGCTGAAGCTTTCTTT
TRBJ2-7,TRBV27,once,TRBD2,CASSPPSGSPYEQYF,TGTGCCAGCAGTCCCCCTAGCGGGAGTCCGTACGAGCAGTACTTC
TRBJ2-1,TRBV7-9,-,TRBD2,CASTKTSGGANEQFF,TGTGCCAGCACGAAAACTAGCGGGGGGGCAAATGAGCAGTTCTTC
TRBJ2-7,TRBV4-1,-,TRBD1,CASSQGDRSYEQYF,TGCGCCAGCAGCCAAGGGGACAGGTCCTACGAGCAGTACTTC
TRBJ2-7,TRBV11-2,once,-,CASSFQYEQYF,TGTGCCAGCAGCTTCCAATACGAGCAGTACTTC
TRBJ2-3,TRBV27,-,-,CASSPTPTDTQYF,TGTGCCAGCAGTCCCACACCCACAGATACGCAGTATTTT